The 25 T cell receptor beta chains below come from one sample, sequenced in a study of cytomegalovirus exposure and HLA in healthy donors. The PCR had 60 Vbeta and 13 Jbeta primers. Repertoires were generated with immunoSEQ multiplex PCR, while TCRdb's copy carries only in-frame clones and drops some. Among some 150,000 clones listed, approximately 80% were seen once. The specimen was PBMCs. These receptors were collected from a male donor in good health and CMV-seronegative.

The table lists this clone with a count of one. The chain carries TRBV27 and TRBJ1-2, with 8 nucleotides matching TRBD1. The CDR3 is 16 residues long. V shed 2 bases, J shed 2 bases, and the junction held 7 bases outside the gene matches. The V gene's germline CDR1 is MNHEY and CDR2 SMNVEV (reference sequence). In DNA form, the CDR3 reads TGTGCCAGCAGTTTAGCGGGGACAGGTCGCAACTATGGCTACACCTTC. It specifies CASSLAGTGRNYGYTF.

This sequence joins TRBV18 and TRBJ1-4; 9 positions match TRBD1. The germline CDR1 and CDR2 sequences are KGHSH and LQKENI. V lost 6 bases to trimming and J lost 3 bases; unmatched junction nucleotides: 5. This CDR3 region has 15 residues. CDR3 DNA: TGTGCCAGCTCGTCCGGGACAGGGCCTAATGAAAAACTGTTTTTT. Amino acid sequence: CASSSGTGPNEKLFF.

In this sample, this clone turned up a few times. Other DNA sequences within the sample encode an identical CDR3. This chain uses TRBV5-1 with TRBJ2-2; weak D call: TRBD1 (5 bases). This CDR3 is 13 amino acids long. The V end was cut by 6 bases, the J end by 3 bases, with 9 bases between. Germline V gives CDR1 SGHRS, CDR2 YFSETQ. CDR3 nucleotide sequence: TGCGCCAGCACCGGACAAGACACCGGGGAGCTGTTTTTT. As protein: CASTGQDTGELFF.

The V and J genes are TRBV6-6 and TRBJ1-2, with D maybe TRBD1 (6 bases). The CDR3 loop spans 15 amino acids. Looked up from germline, CDR1 is MNHNY and CDR2 is SVGAGI (reference sequence). Deletions cut 0 bases from V and 4 bases from J, with 12 bases between. CDR3 bases: TGTGCCAGCAGTTACTCCACGGGACACAGCTATGGCTACACCTTC. This codes for CASSYSTGHSYGYTF.

V is TRBV4-3 and J is TRBJ1-1, with D possibly being TRBD1 (6 bases). V was shortened by 0 bases and J by 3 bases, with 20 bases between the two germline ends. This CDR3 contains 18 residues. CDR1 is LGHNA, CDR2 YSLEER, per germline. The CDR3 sequence: CASSQDSQGRGPDTEAFF. For the CDR3, the DNA is TGCGCCAGCAGCCAAGATAGCCAGGGGCGAGGCCCGGACACTGAAGCTTTCTTT.

This chain links TRBV11-2 with TRBJ2-1; 7 bases are a match to TRBD2. This CDR3 has 15 residues. The trim removed 5 bases at V and 4 bases at J, leaving 8 bases unmatched. Germline loops: CDR1 SGHAT, CDR2 FQNNGV. The CDR3 nucleotides read TGTGCCAGCAGCGGATCTAGCGGCTTTTACAATGAGCAGTTCTTC. This sequence encodes CASSGSSGFYNEQFF. The variable domain in full, with the rest retrieved from reference TRBV11-2 and TRBJ2-1, is EAGVAQSPRYKIIEKRQSVAFWCNPISGHATLYWYQQILGQGPKLLIQFQNNGVVDDSQLPKDRFSAERLKGVDSTLKIQPAKLEDSAVYLCASSGSSGFYNEQFFGPGTRLTVL.

The chain recombines TRBV6-5 with TRBJ1-4; no firm D call. The CDR3 length is 13 residues. Germline V gene data show CDR1 as MNHEY and CDR2 as SVGAGI. Deletions cut 6 bases from V and 0 bases from J, with 5 bases between. CDR3 in DNA: TGTGCCAGCAGGAGAGCAACTAATGAAAAACTGTTTTTT. Encoded protein: CASRRATNEKLFF.

This clone was counted a few times. The rearrangement joins TRBV7-3 to TRBJ1-1; 9 bases match TRBD1. The CDR3 contains 18 residues. CDR1 and CDR2 (germline): SGHTA, FQGTGA. The J segment lost 0 bases and the V segment lost 3 bases, leaving 11 bases of the junction unmatched. The CDR3 region has the DNA TGTGCCAGCAGCTTGCGTTCCGGGACAGGGCGTTTGAACACTGAAGCTTTCTTT. The encoded protein is CASSLRSGTGRLNTEAFF.

This clone is a singleton in its sample. The chain links TRBV27 to TRBJ1-5; 8 nucleotides agree with TRBD1. This CDR3 is built from 16 residues. Germline V gene lookup returns CDR1 MNHEY and CDR2 SMNVEV (reference sequence). Trimming cost V 5 bases and J 4 bases; bases outside gene matches: 10. The CDR3 nucleotides read TGTGCCAGCAGTCAGACAGGGGTAGGACGAAATCAGCCCCAGCATTTT. Protein: CASSQTGVGRNQPQHF.

V usage is TRBV4-2 and J usage is TRBJ1-4; D remains ambiguous. Germline V gene sequence: CDR1 LGHNA, CDR2 YNFKEQ. V was trimmed by 4 bases and J by 8 bases, leaving 17 bases between them. The CDR3 is 15 residues long. The CDR3 loop is CASSPEVVHEEKLFF. The DNA for the CDR3 is TGTGCCAGCAGCCCTGAGGTCGTACACGAAGAAAAACTGTTTTTT.

This rearrangement joins TRBV29-1 to TRBJ1-2; D might be TRBD1 (6 bases). Deletions cut 7 bases from V and 6 bases from J, with 12 bases between. Germline assignment: CDR1 SQVTM and CDR2 ANQGSEA. This CDR3 is built from 11 residues. CDR3 sequence reads: CSAGQSNGYTF. The CDR3 coding sequence is TGCAGCGCCGGACAGAGTAATGGCTACACCTTC.

This sequence joins TRBV7-2 and TRBJ1-2; a possible D gene is TRBD1 (5 bases). Germline V gives CDR1 SGHTA, CDR2 FQGNSA. The germline V and J ends were trimmed by 1 base and 3 bases, with 12 bases remaining between them. The CDR3 is made up of 15 amino acids. The CDR3 here is CASSLVSAGDYGYTF. The CDR3 DNA reads as TGTGCCAGCAGCTTAGTATCTGCGGGGGACTATGGCTACACCTTC.

The chain combines TRBV27 with TRBJ1-1; D gene unclear. The CDR3 loop spans 15 amino acids. V shed 2 bases and J shed 6 bases, with 16 bases lying between them. CDR1 is MNHEY, CDR2 SMNVEV, per germline (reference sequence). CDR3 sequence: CASSLRRRAPPEAFF. In DNA, the CDR3 is TGTGCCAGCAGTTTACGGCGGAGAGCTCCTCCTGAAGCTTTCTTT.

This chain uses TRBV7-2 with TRBJ2-6; a weak D match, TRBD2 (6 bases). Deletions cut 11 bases from V and 0 bases from J, with 17 bases between. This CDR3 comprises 16 residues. Germline loops: CDR1 SGHTA, CDR2 FQGNSA. CDR3 nucleotide sequence: TGTGCCGGGGGAGGAGACACTTTCTCTGGGGCCAACGTCCTGACTTTC. It encodes CAGGGDTFSGANVLTF.

Remarks on this clone: In the same sample, other DNA sequences code for this CDR3. V is TRBV5-1 and J is TRBJ1-1; the D gene is possibly TRBD1 (6 bases). V was pared by 2 bases and J by 5 bases, with 10 bases between. Germline CDR1 SGHRS, CDR2 YFSETQ. CDR3 length: 13 residues. This chain's CDR3 is CASSFNRETEAFF. In DNA form, the CDR3 reads TGCGCCAGCAGCTTTAACAGGGAAACTGAAGCTTTCTTT.

The CDR3 protein is CASSPDSSYEQYF. CDR3 bases: TGTGCCAGCAGCCCGGACAGCTCCTACGAGCAGTACTTC. The rearrangement joins TRBV7-2 to TRBJ2-7; maybe TRBD1 (6 bases). Between the trimmed V and J ends, which lost 5 bases and 0 bases, there was a span of 8 bases. Germline lookup yields CDR1 SGHTA and CDR2 FQGNSA. This CDR3 is built from 13 residues.

The chain combines TRBV2 with TRBJ1-5; the D is unclear. CDR3 size: 15 residues. Germline-derived CDR1 and CDR2 are SNHLY and FYNNEI. Trimming took off 1 base at V and 1 base at J, with 8 bases between the two ends. The CDR3 spells CASSEGSFSNQPQHF. The CDR3 bases are TGTGCCAGCAGTGAAGGGAGTTTCAGCAATCAGCCCCAGCATTTT.

The rearrangement links TRBV4-1 to TRBJ1-3, with a possible D match to TRBD1 (6 bases). The germline V gene has CDR1 MGHRA and CDR2 YSYEKL. V shed 2 bases and J shed 2 bases, with 16 bases lying between them. This CDR3 is built from 17 residues. This CDR3 reads CASSQSGARGTGNTIYF. In DNA form, the CDR3 reads TGCGCCAGCAGCCAATCAGGGGCCCGAGGAACTGGAAACACCATATATTTT.

The CDR3 nucleotides read TGTGCCAGCAGTGGGAACAGGGGAAATGGCTACACCTTC. Translating gives CASSGNRGNGYTF. This chain uses TRBV28 with TRBJ1-2; 7 bases align to TRBD1. Germline-derived CDR1 and CDR2 are MDHEN and SYDVKM. The ends lost 5 bases at V and 6 bases at J; junction bases unmatched: 6. The CDR3 is 13 amino acids.

The gene calls are TRBV2 and TRBJ2-3; 8 bases are a match to TRBD1. Germline trimming cut 7 bases from V and 0 bases from J; bases unmatched to any gene: 6. CDR1 is SNHLY, CDR2 FYNNEI, per germline. There are 15 residues in the CDR3. The CDR3 region has the DNA TGTGCCAGCATAGGACAGGGAGGCAGCACAGATACGCAGTATTTT. Protein sequence: CASIGQGGSTDTQYF.

The chain employs TRBV2 and TRBJ2-5, with 9 bases aligning to TRBD2. Germline V lookup: CDR1 SNHLY, CDR2 FYNNEI. Trimming removed 6 bases from V and 5 bases from J; junction bases left unmatched: 10. The length of the CDR3 is 15 residues. Written as DNA, the CDR3 is TGTGCCAGCAGGCCGGGACTAGCTGGTCGGGAGACCCAGTACTTC. This translates into CASRPGLAGRETQYF.

The chain combines TRBV11-1 with TRBJ2-1, with D perhaps TRBD2 (5 bases). CDR1 and CDR2 (germline): SGHAT, FQDESV (reference sequence). V was trimmed by 3 bases and J by 6 bases, leaving 9 bases between them. The CDR3 is 13 amino acids. The CDR3 DNA follows: TGTGCCAGCAGCTTCGACCGGGGCAATGAGCAGTTCTTC. It codes for CASSFDRGNEQFF.

The chain combines TRBV5-4 with TRBJ1-4, with TRBD1 matching over 7 bases. Trimming removed 1 base from V and 0 bases from J; junction bases left unmatched: 3. Germline loops: CDR1 SGHNT, CDR2 YYREEE (reference sequence). CDR3 length equals 16 residues. CDR3 sequence (DNA): TGTGCCAGCAGCTTGCAGGGGGACTCAACTAATGAAAAACTGTTTTTT. This translates into CASSLQGDSTNEKLFF. The full variable domain, its missing parts supplied by reference TRBV5-4 and TRBJ1-4, is ETGVTQSPTHLIKTRGQQVTLRCSSQSGHNTVSWYQQALGQGPQFIFQYYREEENGRGNFPPRFSGLQFPNYSSELNVNALELDDSALYLCASSLQGDSTNEKLFFGSGTQLSVL.

The chain couples TRBV9 to TRBJ2-7; the match to TRBD2 covers 7 bases. From germline, CDR1 is SGDLS and CDR2 YYNGEE. The CDR3 runs 14 residues. V shed 4 bases and J 7 bases; nucleotides not matched to a gene: 11. The CDR3 nucleotides read TGTGCCAGCAGCCGGCTTGTGGGAGGGCATGAGCAGTACTTC. This gives the protein CASSRLVGGHEQYF.

The chain joins TRBV2 to TRBJ2-1, with 8 bases identical to TRBD1. With V trimmed by 4 bases and J by 6 bases, 8 bases remained unmatched. Germline V lookup: CDR1 SNHLY, CDR2 FYNNEI. The CDR3 sequence is 15 residues long. The DNA for the CDR3 is TGTGCCAGCAGTGTGGTGCAGGGGGCGGGCAATGAGCAGTTCTTC. Translated: CASSVVQGAGNEQFF.